Listed here is a single T cell receptor beta chain. One entry per CDR3 protein, called by TCRdb with MiXCR from the RT-PCR reads. Counted here are around 82,000 distinct CDR3 sequences, just under 5% occurring once; the ten biggest clones make up 2.6%. This sample stems from a study of patients and donors after allogeneic stem cell transplantation. The CDR3 length is 13 residues. Deletions cut 4 bases from V and 2 bases from J, with 10 bases between. Per germline, CDR1 SQVTM and CDR2 ANQGSEA. Sequenced input: blood, either unsorted or a sorted T cell fraction (not recorded which). The clonotype comes from a human donor who was either an allogeneic HSCT recipient or a stem cell or donor lymphocyte infusion donor (not recorded which). It is not recorded whose cells these are; they may come from a transplant donor. The rearrangement links TRBV29-1 to TRBJ2-3; D is unclear. CDR3 loop: CSVARDPTDTQYF. The CDR3 DNA is TGCAGCGTTGCCCGCGACCCCACAGATACGCAGTATTTT.